This T cell receptor beta chain was identified during a study of cytomegalovirus exposure and HLA in healthy donors. The overall study: Caucasian-associated ancestry cluster membership applied to about 83% of 398 genotyped donors. Overall study results and limits: Analysis was carried out at a later point, and it linked a missense DCLRE1C variant to TCR beta V- and J-gene trimming. In a later analysis, about 17,000 TCR beta sequences were associated with HLA alleles at 0.05 false discovery rate. A later analysis found that most CMV-associated TCR beta chains appeared HLA-restricted.

CDR1 and CDR2 (germline): SEHNR, FQNEAQ (reference sequence). This CDR3 contains 13 residues. Losses at the gene ends were 5 bases for V and 8 bases for J; bases not matched to a gene: 4. For this clone: Its antigen remains unidentified.

A multiplex PCR was run with 60 Vbeta primers and 13 Jbeta primers. Generated by immunoSEQ multiplex PCR, the TCRdb table keeps only in-frame clones and is missing some. The data hold under 200,000 clones, with 60% to 85% observed a single time. The clonotype originates from a man aged 35-49 years in good health and CMV-seronegative. V gene TRBV7-9 combines with J gene TRBJ1-4; 8 bases are shared with TRBD1. The sequencing input was PBMCs. The CDR3 nucleotides are TGTGCCAGCAGCCTCCGGGACAGGGAAAAACTGTTTTTT. Protein sequence: CASSLRDREKLFF.